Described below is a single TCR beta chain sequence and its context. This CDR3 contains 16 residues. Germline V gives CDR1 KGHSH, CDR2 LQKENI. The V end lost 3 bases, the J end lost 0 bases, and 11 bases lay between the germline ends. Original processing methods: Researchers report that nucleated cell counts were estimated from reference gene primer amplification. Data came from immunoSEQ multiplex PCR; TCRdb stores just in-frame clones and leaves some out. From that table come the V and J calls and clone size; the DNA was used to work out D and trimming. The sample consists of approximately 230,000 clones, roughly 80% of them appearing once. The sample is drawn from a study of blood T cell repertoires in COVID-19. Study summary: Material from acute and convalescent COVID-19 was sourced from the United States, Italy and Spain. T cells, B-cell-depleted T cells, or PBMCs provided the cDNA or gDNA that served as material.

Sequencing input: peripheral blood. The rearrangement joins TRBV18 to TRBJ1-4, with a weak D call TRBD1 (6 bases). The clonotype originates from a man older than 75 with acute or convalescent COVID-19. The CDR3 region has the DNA TGTGCCAGCTCACCGGGGACACTTGCAACTAATGAAAAACTGTTTTTT. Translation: CASSPGTLATNEKLFF. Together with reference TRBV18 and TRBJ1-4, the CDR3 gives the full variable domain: NAGVMQNPRHLVRRRGQEARLRCSPMKGHSHVYWYRQLPEEGLKFMVYLQKENIIDESGMPKERFSAEFPKEGPSILRIQQVVRGDSAAYFCASSPGTLATNEKLFFGSGTQLSVL.